These 9 T cell receptor beta chains came from one sample sequenced in a study of T cells in Graves' hyperthyroidism and ophthalmopathy. TCR beta CDR3 regions were amplified from RNA transcripts. In the first-round RT-PCR of the TCR CDR3, the HTBI primer set was used. TCRdb recomputed calls from the multiplex PCR reads with MiXCR, one row per CDR3 protein. The sample includes 370,000 or so distinct CDR3 sequences, approximately 15% of them seen just once. Sequenced input: blood. The receptors come from a woman under 30 with Graves' hyperthyroidism that later progressed to Graves' ophthalmopathy.

This sequence joins TRBV20-1 and TRBJ2-7, with a possible D match to TRBD2 (6 bases). CDR3 length: 13 residues. Trimming pared 6 bases from V and 6 bases from J, leaving 18 bases between. Per germline, CDR1 DFQATT and CDR2 SNEGSKA (reference sequence). The CDR3 coding sequence is TGCAGTGCAAAGAAATTAGCGGAGTGCGAGCAGTACTTC. It encodes CSAKKLAECEQYF.

The chain uses TRBV5-4 and TRBJ2-5, with D possibly TRBD2 on 5 matching bases. The germline V and J ends were trimmed by 4 bases and 1 base, with 11 bases remaining between them. The CDR3 length is 14 residues. Germline CDR1 SGHNT, CDR2 YYREEE (reference sequence). Here the CDR3 reads CASSLGLVQETQYF. In nucleotides, the CDR3 is TGTGCCAGCAGCCTCGGACTGGTCCAAGAGACCCAGTACTTC.

This clonotype occurred a few times. The chain is built from TRBV28 and TRBJ2-7; 13 bases map to TRBD2. This CDR3 comprises 17 residues. V shed 5 bases, J shed 5 bases, and the junction held 12 bases outside the gene matches. Germline lookup yields CDR1 MDHEN and CDR2 SYDVKM. CDR3 in DNA: TGTGCCAGCAGTACCGGACTAGCGGGAGTGATTAATCACGAGCAGTACTTC. It is translated as CASSTGLAGVINHEQYF.

As for this clonotype: A clone one base away is much larger, so this may be a read error. This sequence joins TRBV7-8 and TRBJ2-7; 9 bases match TRBD2. CDR1 and CDR2 from the germline V gene are SGHVS and FQNEAQ. The CDR3 length is 15 residues. This CDR3 is CASSFRGGGTYEPYF. CDR3 coding DNA: TGTGCCAGCAGCTTTCGCGGGGGGGGGACCTACGAGCCGTACTTC.

This clonotype came up a few times. This rearrangement joins TRBV10-1 to TRBJ2-1, with no clear D. Germline V lookup: CDR1 WNHNN, CDR2 SYGVQD (reference sequence). The CDR3 extends over 18 amino acids. The V gene lost 6 bases and the J gene lost 0 bases, with 21 bases spanning the gap. Here the CDR3 reads CASRVPTRFQSSYNEQFF. The CDR3 coding sequence is TGCGCCAGCAGGGTTCCGACAAGGTTTCAGAGCTCCTACAATGAGCAGTTCTTC.

This clonotype appeared many times. The chain links TRBV11-2 to TRBJ2-2; D possibly corresponds to TRBD1 (6 bases). Trimming left V 1 base short and J 5 bases short, with 14 bases between. The CDR3 has 16 residues. Germline V gives CDR1 SGHAT, CDR2 FQNNGV. In DNA, the CDR3 is TGTGCCAGCAGCTTAGTAGGGACACTTTTTACCGGGGAGCTGTTTTTT. Protein sequence: CASSLVGTLFTGELFF. The full variable domain, with the rest looked up from reference TRBV11-2 and TRBJ2-2, is EAGVAQSPRYKIIEKRQSVAFWCNPISGHATLYWYQQILGQGPKLLIQFQNNGVVDDSQLPKDRFSAERLKGVDSTLKIQPAKLEDSAVYLCASSLVGTLFTGELFFGEGSRLTVL.

This clonotype showed up just a few times. This rearrangement joins TRBV20-1 to TRBJ2-5; D is uncertain. Trimming left V 5 bases short and J 0 bases short, with 7 bases between. The CDR3 loop spans 12 amino acids. CDR1 DFQATT and CDR2 SNEGSKA come from the germline V gene (reference sequence). CDR3 coding DNA: TGCAGTGCTTCAGTGTACCAAGAGACCCAGTACTTC. This sequence encodes CSASVYQETQYF.

In this sample, this clonotype turned up a few times. The chain carries TRBV5-1 and TRBJ2-3; D not resolved. This CDR3 contains 15 residues. V lost 0 bases to trimming and J lost 6 bases, with 14 bases between them. CDR1 is SGHRS and CDR2 is YFSETQ in the germline V gene. CDR3 sequence reads: CASSLEGQTGDTQYF. The DNA for the CDR3 is TGCGCCAGCAGCTTGGAGGGCCAAACCGGGGATACGCAGTATTTT.

This clonotype was counted many times. The chain couples TRBV5-1 to TRBJ1-1; 12 bases fit TRBD1. The CDR3 loop spans 14 amino acids. Unmatched junction bases numbered 3, after V lost 5 bases and J lost 4 bases. Germline CDR1 SGHRS, CDR2 YFSETQ. This CDR3 is CASRGTGGITEAFF. CDR3 sequence (DNA): TGCGCCAGCAGGGGGACAGGGGGCATCACTGAAGCTTTCTTT.